This T cell receptor beta chain was identified in a study of cytomegalovirus exposure and HLA in healthy donors. Overall study: Of several hundred genotyped donors, 65% to 85% clustered with self-reported Caucasian donors. General observations from the study: TCR beta V- and J-gene trimming was later associated with a missense DCLRE1C variant. As a later analysis revealed, the rate of TCR association differed by HLA locus, with DRB1 most and HLA-C fewest. Earlier analysis yielded a pattern in which most TCR beta V segments were productive about 90% or about 30% of the time.

Primers for the PCR totalled 60 Vbeta and 13 Jbeta. Repertoires were generated with immunoSEQ multiplex PCR, while TCRdb's copy carries only in-frame clones and drops some. This table holds approximately 120,000 clones, roughly 80% found once. Details on this clone: Its specificity is unknown.

Sequenced: PBMCs. This sequence was found in a man in his forties or fifties in good health and CMV-seronegative.

The CDR3 nucleotides read TGTGCCAGCAGCATCGGGACACCTGGGGCCAACGTCCTGACTTTC. This gives the protein CASSIGTPGANVLTF. The gene calls are TRBV5-4 and TRBJ2-6, with a possible D match to TRBD1 (6 bases). Germline lookup yields CDR1 SGHNT and CDR2 YYREEE (reference sequence). The CDR3 has 15 residues. The V end lost 4 bases, the J end lost 2 bases, and 10 bases lay between the germline ends.